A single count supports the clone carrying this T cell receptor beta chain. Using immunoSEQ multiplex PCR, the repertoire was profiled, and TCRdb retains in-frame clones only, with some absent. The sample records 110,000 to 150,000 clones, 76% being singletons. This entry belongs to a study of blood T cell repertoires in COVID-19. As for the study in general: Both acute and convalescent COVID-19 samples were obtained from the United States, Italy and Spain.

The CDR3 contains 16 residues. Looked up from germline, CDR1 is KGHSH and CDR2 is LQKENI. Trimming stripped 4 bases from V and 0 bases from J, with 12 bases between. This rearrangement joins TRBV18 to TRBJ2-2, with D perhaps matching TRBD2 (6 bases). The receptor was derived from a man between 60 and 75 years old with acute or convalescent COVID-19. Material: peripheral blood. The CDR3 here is CASSLREPANTGELFF. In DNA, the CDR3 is TGTGCCAGCTCACTACGGGAGCCCGCGAACACCGGGGAGCTGTTTTTT.